Each of the 29 T cell receptor beta chains below was sequenced from the same sample in a study of beta chain features in type 1 diabetes. The authors reverse transcribed all of the isolated RNA, so sequencing captured expressed TCRB transcripts. Sequencing was performed with immunoSEQ multiplex PCR; in TCRdb, only in-frame clones are kept and a portion is missing. The repertoire holds roughly 160,000 clones, with roughly 8% as singletons. No cognate antigen is known for these TCRs. Study-wide results and caveats: In every one of the four CD4+ subsets, TCRB CDR3s were moderately but significantly shorter in Type 1 diabetes patients.

The specimen sequenced was central memory CD4+ T cells from blood. These receptors were collected from a woman between 40 and 50 years old with type 1 diabetes.

This clone was observed a few times. The chain joins TRBV28 to TRBJ2-1; D remains ambiguous. Germline loops: CDR1 MDHEN, CDR2 SYDVKM. The CDR3 extends over 12 amino acids. V was clipped by 7 bases and J by 4 bases, with 8 bases between them. CDR3 loop: CASKEHYNEQFF. The CDR3 nucleotides are TGTGCCAGCAAGGAGCATTACAATGAGCAGTTCTTC. The full variable domain, in which reference TRBV28 and TRBJ2-1 provide the parts outside the CDR3, is DVKVTQSSRYLVKRTGEKVFLECVQDMDHENMFWYRQDPGLGLRLIYFSYDVKMKEKGDIPEGYSVSREKKERFSLILESASTNQTSMYLCASKEHYNEQFFGPGTRLTVL.

This chain connects TRBV19 to TRBJ1-6, with 7 nucleotides matching TRBD1. CDR3 length equals 14 residues. In germline, CDR1 is LNHDA, CDR2 SQIVND (reference sequence). Losses at the gene ends were 5 bases for V and 9 bases for J; bases not matched to a gene: 7. CDR3 bases: TGTGCCAGTAGTGCACAGGGGACGGGTTCACCCCTCCACTTT. Translation gives CASSAQGTGSPLHF. Looking up the rest from reference TRBV19 and TRBJ1-6 gives the full variable domain: DGGITQSPKYLFRKEGQNVTLSCEQNLNHDAMYWYRQDPGQGLRLIYYSQIVNDFQKGDIAEGYSVSREKKESFPLTVTSAQKNPTAFYLCASSAQGTGSPLHFGNGTRLTVT.

V usage is TRBV11-2 and J usage is TRBJ2-3, with TRBD2 matching 7 bases. Germline trimming cut 1 base from V and 6 bases from J; bases unmatched to any gene: 4. The CDR3 spans 14 residues. CDR1 is SGHAT and CDR2 is FQNNGV in the germline V gene. The CDR3 DNA follows: TGTGCCAGCAGCTTAGGGACTAGAGCGGATACGCAGTATTTT. Translated, it gives CASSLGTRADTQYF.

The genes are TRBV9 and TRBJ2-7; 7 nucleotides match TRBD1. This CDR3 has 13 residues. From germline, CDR1 is SGDLS and CDR2 YYNGEE. The ends lost 4 bases at V and 3 bases at J; junction bases unmatched: 4. The CDR3 DNA is TGTGCCAGCAGCCTGGGACAGAACTACGAGCAGTACTTC. It yields the protein CASSLGQNYEQYF.

The chain uses TRBV5-6 and TRBJ2-7, with 7 bases that match TRBD1. Unmatched junction bases numbered 8, after V lost 2 bases and J lost 3 bases. The CDR3 has 15 amino acids. The germline V gene has CDR1 SGHDT and CDR2 YYEEEE. In DNA, the CDR3 is TGTGCCAGCAGCTTCGGACAGGTTTCCCTCTACGAGCAGTACTTC. The encoded protein is CASSFGQVSLYEQYF.

This clone was seen a handful of times. This chain links TRBV5-1 with TRBJ2-2; 7 bases map to TRBD1. Germline V gives CDR1 SGHRS, CDR2 YFSETQ. CDR3 size: 14 residues. V was pared by 6 bases and J by 4 bases, with 6 bases of the junction left unmatched. The chain's CDR3 is CASTDRAGTGELFF. The CDR3 coding sequence is TGCGCCAGCACCGACAGGGCGGGCACCGGGGAGCTGTTTTTT.

This clone was observed a handful of times. J is TRBJ1-2 and V is TRBV7-9; 7 bases are shared with TRBD1. Losses at the gene ends were 5 bases for V and 4 bases for J; bases not matched to a gene: 10. The CDR3 has 15 amino acids. Looked up from germline, CDR1 is SEHNR and CDR2 is FQNEAQ (reference sequence). The CDR3 coding sequence is TGTGCCAGCAGCCCCCCCGGGACAGAACTCTATGGCTACACCTTC. Translating gives CASSPPGTELYGYTF. Full variable domain (rest looked up from reference TRBV7-9 and TRBJ1-2): DTGVSQNPRHKITKRGQNVTFRCDPISEHNRLYWYRQTLGQGPEFLTYFQNEAQLEKSRLLSDRFSAERPKGSFSTLEIQRTEQGDSAMYLCASSPPGTELYGYTFGSGTRLTVV.

This clone has only a few counts. This rearrangement joins TRBV5-1 to TRBJ2-3; 14 positions match TRBD2. CDR1 and CDR2 (germline): SGHRS, YFSETQ. This CDR3 is built from 17 residues. The V segment lost 4 bases and the J segment 5 bases; nucleotides outside the gene matches: 9. The CDR3 sequence: CASSPAGLAGGRDTQYF. Here the CDR3 DNA reads TGCGCCAGCAGCCCCGCCGGACTAGCGGGGGGCAGAGATACGCAGTATTTT.

This clone was seen a few times. The chain employs TRBV2 and TRBJ1-6, with D possibly TRBD1 on 6 matching bases. V was pared by 10 bases and J by 7 bases, with 17 bases between. This CDR3 has 14 amino acids. Per germline, CDR1 SNHLY and CDR2 FYNNEI. The CDR3 DNA reads TGTGCCACCCAGACAGGCGTCCGCAATTCACCCCTCCACTTT. Translating it yields CATQTGVRNSPLHF.

The V and J genes are TRBV19 and TRBJ1-1; D is ambiguous. In germline, CDR1 is LNHDA, CDR2 SQIVND (reference sequence). This CDR3 is 15 amino acids long. V dropped 1 base and J dropped 2 bases, with 11 bases sitting between them. The CDR3 loop reads CASSIGRRLNTEAFF. The CDR3 nucleotides are TGTGCCAGTAGTATAGGACGGAGGCTTAACACTGAAGCTTTCTTT.

J is TRBJ2-5 and V is TRBV11-3, with D maybe TRBD2 (6 bases). CDR3 length: 14 residues. Germline CDR1 reads SGHNT; CDR2 reads YENEEA. With 3 bases removed from V and 5 bases from J, the gap between germline ends came to 13 bases. The CDR3 spells CASSFNGDSETQYF. The DNA for the CDR3 is TGTGCCAGCAGCTTTAATGGGGACTCGGAGACCCAGTACTTC.

To note about this clone: One end of the junction is discordant with germline, which a read error may explain. This rearrangement joins TRBV7-7 to TRBJ2-5, with D perhaps TRBD1 (6 bases). Per the germline V gene, CDR1 is SSHAT and CDR2 is FNYEAQ (reference sequence). This CDR3 has 13 residues. The CDR3 DNA is TGTGCTAGCAGCTTACAGGGATACGAGACCCAGTACTTC. Translating gives CASSLQGYETQYF.

This chain joins TRBV5-1 and TRBJ1-2; D remains unclear. Germline V gives CDR1 SGHRS, CDR2 YFSETQ. Trimming removed 0 bases at V and 2 bases at J, with 5 bases between. The length of the CDR3 is 13 residues. The CDR3 loop is CASSLVENYGYTF. CDR3 DNA: TGCGCCAGCAGCTTGGTAGAGAACTATGGCTACACCTTC. Filled out from reference TRBV5-1 and TRBJ1-2, the complete variable domain reads KAGVTQTPRYLIKTRGQQVTLSCSPISGHRSVSWYQQTPGQGLQFLFEYFSETQRNKGNFPGRFSGRQFSNSRSEMNVSTLELGDSALYLCASSLVENYGYTFGSGTRLTVV.

This clone was picked up a small number of times. The chain carries TRBV7-2 and TRBJ2-3; TRBD2 agrees at 8 bases. This CDR3 is 14 amino acids long. Germline trimming cut 5 bases from V and 3 bases from J; bases unmatched to any gene: 4. Germline V lookup: CDR1 SGHTA, CDR2 FQGNSA. The CDR3 bases are TGTGCCAGCAGCCGGGAGGGTGGTACAGATACGCAGTATTTT. This gives the protein CASSREGGTDTQYF.

This chain links TRBV9 with TRBJ1-2; D not certain. Per germline, CDR1 SGDLS and CDR2 YYNGEE. The V end was cut by 0 bases, the J end by 8 bases, with 17 bases between. This CDR3 is built from 15 residues. CDR3 coding DNA: TGTGCCAGCAGCGTAGATTCACAGCTCTTGAAGGGCTACACCTTC. Amino acids: CASSVDSQLLKGYTF.

Many counts were recorded for this clone. J is TRBJ2-1 and V is TRBV7-2; TRBD1 might be the D (6 bases). The ends were cut back, 6 bases at V and 0 bases at J, with 15 bases in the middle. Looked up from germline, CDR1 is SGHTA and CDR2 is FQGNSA. This CDR3 region has 16 residues. The DNA for the CDR3 is TGTGCCAGCAGGGACCGACAGGCGGGCTCCTACAATGAGCAGTTCTTC. Protein sequence: CASRDRQAGSYNEQFF. The full variable domain, with the rest looked up from reference TRBV7-2 and TRBJ2-1, is GAGVSQSPSNKVTEKGKDVELRCDPISGHTALYWYRQSLGQGLEFLIYFQGNSAPDKSGLPSDRFSAERTGGSVSTLTIQRTQQEDSAVYLCASRDRQAGSYNEQFFGPGTRLTVL.

This clone was counted at least ten times. This chain links TRBV5-1 with TRBJ2-3, with TRBD2 matching 7 bases. The V gene's germline CDR1 is SGHRS and CDR2 YFSETQ. V shed 1 base and J 1 base; nucleotides not matched to a gene: 3. The CDR3 has 15 amino acids. CDR3 DNA sequence: TGCGCCAGCAGCTTGCCGGGAGGAGGCACAGATACGCAGTATTTT. Translated, it gives CASSLPGGGTDTQYF.

The table lists this clone with a few counts. This rearrangement joins TRBV7-2 to TRBJ2-1, with D maybe TRBD1 (6 bases). Germline V gene sequence: CDR1 SGHTA, CDR2 FQGNSA. V lost 5 bases, J lost 10 bases, and 21 bases lay in between. This CDR3 has 15 residues. CDR3 residues: CASSPRGFPIWEQFF. The CDR3 region has the DNA TGTGCCAGCAGCCCTAGGGGGTTCCCAATCTGGGAGCAGTTCTTC.

The chain combines TRBV28 with TRBJ1-1; unclear D gene. The CDR3 totals 13 residues. From germline, CDR1 is MDHEN and CDR2 SYDVKM. V gave up 7 bases and J gave up 1 base, with 10 bases separating them. The CDR3 spells CASTFSGNTEAFF. CDR3 nucleotide sequence: TGTGCCAGCACATTTTCGGGGAACACTGAAGCTTTCTTT.

The V call is TRBV18, the J call TRBJ2-7; the match to TRBD2 covers 11 bases. From germline, CDR1 is KGHSH and CDR2 LQKENI. CDR3 length: 15 amino acids. Losses at the gene ends were 3 bases for V and 3 bases for J; bases not matched to a gene: 4. CDR3 DNA sequence: TGTGCCAGCTCACCCGGGACTAGCGGAGACTACGAGCAGTACTTC. Encoded protein: CASSPGTSGDYEQYF.

This clone has more than one count but fewer than ten. The chain uses TRBV29-1 and TRBJ2-1; 8 nucleotides line up with TRBD2. V was clipped by 7 bases and J by 8 bases; unmatched bases: 13. Germline lookup yields CDR1 SQVTM and CDR2 ANQGSEA. The CDR3 runs 14 residues. The CDR3 DNA sequence: TGCAGCGCCCCCCGGGCGGGGGGAACGGATGAGCAGTTCTTC. As protein: CSAPRAGGTDEQFF.

This clone was detected a few times. The chain couples TRBV7-2 to TRBJ2-3; 11 bases are a match to TRBD2. Germline CDR1 reads SGHTA; CDR2 reads FQGNSA. J was trimmed by 3 bases and V by 4 bases; bases with no gene match: 9. The CDR3 consists of 17 residues. CDR3 nucleotides: TGTGCCAGCAGCTCCCTAGCGGGAGGAACGGGGACAGATACGCAGTATTTT. Its translation is CASSSLAGGTGTDTQYF.

This chain joins TRBV5-6 and TRBJ2-2; D remains ambiguous. The V gene lost 2 bases and the J gene lost 6 bases, with 14 bases spanning the gap. Germline CDR1 reads SGHDT; CDR2 reads YYEEEE. This CDR3 is built from 15 residues. CDR3 bases: TGTGCCAGCAGCTTCTCTCTCACATCTCCCGGGGAGCTGTTTTTT. Translation gives CASSFSLTSPGELFF.

This sequence joins TRBV11-2 and TRBJ2-1; weak D call: TRBD2 (5 bases). The germline V and J ends were trimmed by 0 bases and 13 bases, with 19 bases remaining between them. The CDR3 runs 15 residues. Germline CDR1 reads SGHAT; CDR2 reads FQNNGV. For the CDR3, the DNA is TGTGCCAGCAGCTTAGAAGTAGGTCGTACTAGTATACAGTTCTTC. It translates to CASSLEVGRTSIQFF.

CDR3 bases: TGTGCCAGCAGCTTAGTAGCGGGGCACGGGGAGCTGTTTTTT. This translates into CASSLVAGHGELFF. This chain joins TRBV7-2 and TRBJ2-2, with 8 bases that match TRBD2. V lost 1 base, J lost 7 bases, and 2 bases stayed unmatched. Germline V gene sequence: CDR1 SGHTA, CDR2 FQGNSA. This CDR3 is built from 14 residues.

V gene TRBV11-2 combines with J gene TRBJ2-1, with 8 positions matching TRBD1. Germline-derived CDR1 and CDR2 are SGHAT and FQNNGV. V lost 5 bases to trimming and J lost 1 base; unmatched junction nucleotides: 4. The CDR3 spans 15 residues. The CDR3 protein is CASSRTGGSYNEQFF. The DNA of the CDR3 is TGTGCCAGCAGCAGAACAGGGGGTTCCTACAATGAGCAGTTCTTC.

V gene TRBV25-1 combines with J gene TRBJ2-1; D remains ambiguous. This CDR3 has 14 amino acids. Germline V CDR1 and CDR2: MGHDK, SYGVNS. Trimming pared 5 bases from V and 5 bases from J, leaving 13 bases between. Written as DNA, the CDR3 is TGTGCCAGCAGTATAAGTGGCGGAAACAATGAGCAGTTCTTC. This codes for CASSISGGNNEQFF.

This clone was observed a few times. J is TRBJ2-1 and V is TRBV18, with 11 bases fitting TRBD2. The CDR3 is 19 amino acids. The ends lost 2 bases at V and 0 bases at J; junction bases unmatched: 9. The germline CDR1 and CDR2 sequences are KGHSH and LQKENI. The CDR3 DNA is TGTGCCAGCTCACCATCGGGTAGCGGGAGGGGGAGCTCCTACAATGAGCAGTTCTTC. Its protein is CASSPSGSGRGSSYNEQFF.

This clone came up a few times. The V and J genes are TRBV2 and TRBJ1-1; D might be TRBD1 (6 bases). V dropped 2 bases and J dropped 4 bases, with 14 bases sitting between them. Germline CDR1 SNHLY, CDR2 FYNNEI. The CDR3 contains 15 residues. In DNA, the CDR3 is TGTGCCAGCAGTGAACGACAGGCTTGGGGCACTGAAGCTTTCTTT. This translates into CASSERQAWGTEAFF.